These 19 T cell receptor beta chains came from one sample sequenced in a study of shared clonotypes between healthy human individuals. Naive CD8 cells lacked CD45RO, underwent positive selection for CCR7 and left out terminally differentiated effector memory CD45RA+ cells. The method was immunoSEQ multiplex PCR; TCRdb's version includes in-frame clones alone and lacks a portion of them. The sample consists of about 2 million clones, about 95% of them appearing once. The sample was naive CD8+ T cells sorted from blood. These receptors were collected from a man between 18 and 35 years old in good health.

The chain uses TRBV5-6 and TRBJ2-1; TRBD2 aligns across 8 bases. V shed 0 bases, J shed 6 bases, and the junction held 5 bases outside the gene matches. The CDR3 has 15 residues. CDR1 is SGHDT and CDR2 is YYEEEE in the germline V gene. CDR3 protein: CASSLEWGTSNEQFF. CDR3 coding DNA: TGTGCCAGCAGCTTGGAATGGGGGACTAGCAATGAGCAGTTCTTC.

The chain has TRBV6-1 and TRBJ2-4, with D tentatively TRBD2 (5 bases). Germline V gene lookup returns CDR1 MNHNS and CDR2 SASEGT. The ends were cut back, 2 bases at V and 5 bases at J, with 16 bases in the middle. This CDR3 spans 16 amino acids. The CDR3, as DNA: TGTGCCAGCAGTGAATATAACTTCCGGCGGGAAAACATTCAGTACTTC. The encoded protein is CASSEYNFRRENIQYF.

CDR3 protein: CASSWAFSSYNEQFF. In nucleotides, the CDR3 is TGTGCCAGCAGCTGGGCCTTTAGCTCCTACAATGAGCAGTTCTTC. The rearrangement uses TRBV5-6 and TRBJ2-1; unclear D gene. Trimming took off 3 bases at V and 0 bases at J, with 10 bases between the two ends. Germline CDR1 reads SGHDT; CDR2 reads YYEEEE. The CDR3 sequence is 15 residues long.

V usage is TRBV27 and J usage is TRBJ1-2, with no clear D. Germline CDR1 reads MNHEY; CDR2 reads SMNVEV (reference sequence). V was clipped by 2 bases and J by 3 bases, with 13 bases between them. CDR3 length equals 15 residues. CDR3 coding DNA: TGTGCCAGCAGTTTAATTTCCGGGAACTACTATGGCTACACCTTC. Its protein is CASSLISGNYYGYTF.

The rearrangement joins TRBV7-9 to TRBJ2-4, with D perhaps matching TRBD1 (5 bases). The V gene lost 0 bases and the J gene lost 11 bases, with 11 bases spanning the gap. The length of the CDR3 is 13 residues. The germline V gene encodes CDR1 SEHNR and CDR2 FQNEAQ (reference sequence). The CDR3 DNA reads as TGTGCCAGCAGCTTAGCGCAAGGGGCCTTTCAGTACTTC. This translates into CASSLAQGAFQYF.

To note about this clone: This same CDR3 is encoded by further DNA sequences in the sample. The J gene is TRBJ2-7, the V gene TRBV11-2; D may be TRBD1 (5 bases). This CDR3 has 15 amino acids. CDR1 and CDR2 from the germline V gene are SGHAT and FQNNGV. V dropped 1 base and J dropped 3 bases, with 13 bases sitting between them. The CDR3 protein is CASSLGTGLSYEQYF. The CDR3 DNA reads as TGTGCCAGCAGCTTAGGAACAGGCCTGAGCTACGAGCAGTACTTC.

As concerns this clone: The same CDR3 is also encoded by other DNA sequences in this sample. The rearrangement uses TRBV7-9 and TRBJ2-1; D gene uncertain. Per the germline V gene, CDR1 is SEHNR and CDR2 is FQNEAQ (reference sequence). V was pared by 3 bases and J by 4 bases, with 7 bases between. The CDR3 spans 13 residues. CDR3 protein: CASSFPLYNEQFF. CDR3 nucleotide sequence: TGTGCCAGCAGCTTTCCACTATACAATGAGCAGTTCTTC.

The CDR3, as DNA: TGTGCCAGCAGCTTGGGACTAGCGGGACCAGGGGTCCACGAGCAGTACTTC. The encoded protein is CASSLGLAGPGVHEQYF. The genes are TRBV5-4 and TRBJ2-7; 11 nucleotides align to TRBD2. In germline, CDR1 is SGHNT, CDR2 YYREEE (reference sequence). The J segment lost 5 bases and the V segment lost 0 bases, leaving 10 bases of the junction unmatched. The CDR3 covers 17 residues.

This chain links TRBV19 with TRBJ1-6; D is uncertain. CDR3 size: 12 residues. CDR1 is LNHDA, CDR2 SQIVND, per germline (reference sequence). V shed 7 bases and J shed 7 bases, with 8 bases lying between them. The CDR3 DNA reads as TGTGCCAGTAATACTGAAAATTCACCCCTCCACTTT. This sequence encodes CASNTENSPLHF.

This chain connects TRBV12-2 to TRBJ2-5; the table names TRBD2, a call not compared with the DNA. TRBV12-2 is listed as a pseudogene. The CDR3 sequence is 11 residues long. CDR3 loop: CASRGEETQYF. CDR3 nucleotides: TGTGCAAGTCGCGGAGAAGAGACCCAGTACTTC.

This clone was counted only a few times. The sample carries other DNA sequences with the same CDR3. The chain recombines TRBV7-2 with TRBJ2-7, with D hard to call. The CDR3 extends over 14 amino acids. Germline-derived CDR1 and CDR2 are SGHTA and FQGNSA. Trimming cost V 0 bases and J 2 bases, with 8 bases left between them. In DNA, the CDR3 is TGTGCCAGCAGCTTAGCAGGGCATACCTACGAGCAGTACTTC. This sequence encodes CASSLAGHTYEQYF.

This clone showed up just once. V usage is TRBV6-4 and J usage is TRBJ2-7; D may be TRBD1 or TRBD2 (5 bases each). This CDR3 region has 15 residues. Germline V CDR1 and CDR2: MRHNA, SNTAGT. Trimming took off 4 bases at V and 0 bases at J, with 13 bases between the two ends. The CDR3 coding sequence is TGTGCCAGCAGTGCCAGGGAGTTCCCCTCCTACGAGCAGTACTTC. Its protein is CASSAREFPSYEQYF.

V gene TRBV5-6 combines with J gene TRBJ2-7; 8 bases align to TRBD2. Germline CDR1 SGHDT, CDR2 YYEEEE. V trimming: 1 base; J trimming: 0 bases; junction bases outside the gene matches: 3. The CDR3 contains 15 residues. The CDR3 is CASSLWLAGSYEQYF. CDR3 bases: TGTGCCAGCAGCTTGTGGCTAGCGGGCTCCTACGAGCAGTACTTC. Full variable domain (missing parts from reference TRBV5-6 and TRBJ2-7): DAGVTQSPTHLIKTRGQQVTLRCSPKSGHDTVSWYQQALGQGPQFIFQYYEEEERQRGNFPDRFSGHQFPNYSSELNVNALLLGDSALYLCASSLWLAGSYEQYFGPGTRLTVT.

This clone was observed once. This chain joins TRBV5-1 and TRBJ1-1; 7 nucleotides match TRBD1. CDR3 length: 15 amino acids. The junction had 11 bases not matched to a gene; V was cut back by 4 bases and J by 5 bases. CDR1 and CDR2 from the germline V gene are SGHRS and YFSETQ. The CDR3 spells CASSRIGGITTEAFF. The DNA of the CDR3 is TGCGCCAGCAGCAGGATAGGGGGCATAACGACTGAAGCTTTCTTT. Looking up the rest from reference TRBV5-1 and TRBJ1-1 gives the full variable domain: KAGVTQTPRYLIKTRGQQVTLSCSPISGHRSVSWYQQTPGQGLQFLFEYFSETQRNKGNFPGRFSGRQFSNSRSEMNVSTLELGDSALYLCASSRIGGITTEAFFGQGTRLTVV.

J is TRBJ1-4 and V is TRBV10-3; D call uncertain. The V end lost 10 bases, the J end lost 4 bases, and 13 bases lay between the germline ends. This CDR3 comprises 13 residues. The germline gives CDR1 ENHRY, CDR2 SYGVKD. CDR3 nucleotide sequence: TGTGCCACCCGCGAGCGGCTTAATGAAAAACTGTTTTTT. Its protein product is CATRERLNEKLFF.

The rearrangement links TRBV11-2 to TRBJ2-5; either TRBD1 or TRBD2 may supply D (6 bases each). Germline-derived CDR1 and CDR2 are SGHAT and FQNNGV. The CDR3 is 18 amino acids. Trimming cost V 5 bases and J 5 bases, with 27 bases left between them. The CDR3 DNA reads TGTGCCAGCAGCCTAGGAAGGGGGGTAAGAACTGGAGCGGAGACCCAGTACTTC. Translation: CASSLGRGVRTGAETQYF.

The CDR3 DNA reads as TGTGCCAGCTCATCGACTAGCGGGGGGGCGTACGGCACAGATACGCAGTATTTT. It yields the protein CASSSTSGGAYGTDTQYF. This chain joins TRBV18 and TRBJ2-3; 14 bases map to TRBD2. Germline CDR1 is KGHSH and CDR2 is LQKENI. Trimming took 5 bases from V and 1 from J; bases not matched to a gene: 8. The length of the CDR3 is 18 residues. The variable domain in full, completed from reference TRBV18 and TRBJ2-3, reads NAGVMQNPRHLVRRRGQEARLRCSPMKGHSHVYWYRQLPEEGLKFMVYLQKENIIDESGMPKERFSAEFPKEGPSILRIQQVVRGDSAAYFCASSSTSGGAYGTDTQYFGPGTRLTVL.

The genes are TRBV7-8 and TRBJ1-1; 8 bases align to TRBD1. The CDR3 covers 16 residues. The V and J ends lost 5 bases and 6 bases, in that order; junction bases with no gene match: 14. Germline V gene lookup returns CDR1 SGHVS and CDR2 FQNEAQ. This CDR3 reads CASSPLSSGGEAEAFF. CDR3 DNA sequence: TGTGCCAGCAGCCCTCTCTCTTCAGGGGGCGAGGCTGAAGCTTTCTTT.

This clone has only one observation. This rearrangement joins TRBV6-1 to TRBJ1-2; D ambiguous. The CDR3 extends over 15 amino acids. Germline lookup yields CDR1 MNHNS and CDR2 SASEGT. V gave up 2 bases and J gave up 2 bases, with 12 bases separating them. As DNA, the CDR3 is TGTGCCAGCAGTGAATGGGCTGGTACCAACTATGGCTACACCTTC. Protein sequence: CASSEWAGTNYGYTF.